The text below deals with one TCR beta chain. Germline CDR1 and CDR2: SGHAT and FQNNGV. The CDR3 runs 16 residues. The trim removed 1 base at V and 2 bases at J, leaving 3 bases unmatched. These data come from a study of blood T cell repertoires in COVID-19. Looking at the study overall: The cDNA or gDNA used as material had been derived from T cells, B-cell-depleted T cells, or PBMCs.

The assay was immunoSEQ multiplex PCR, and TCRdb's table has in-frame clones only and misses some. The sample consists of nearly 45,000 clones, more than 75% of them appearing once. Specimen: peripheral blood. The rearrangement links TRBV11-2 to TRBJ1-1, with 11 bases matching TRBD1. The sequence came from a middle-aged man with COVID-19, enrolled during active disease. The CDR3 DNA is TGTGCCAGCAGCTTAGGGACAGGGGGCATTAACACTGAAGCTTTCTTT. Protein: CASSLGTGGINTEAFF.